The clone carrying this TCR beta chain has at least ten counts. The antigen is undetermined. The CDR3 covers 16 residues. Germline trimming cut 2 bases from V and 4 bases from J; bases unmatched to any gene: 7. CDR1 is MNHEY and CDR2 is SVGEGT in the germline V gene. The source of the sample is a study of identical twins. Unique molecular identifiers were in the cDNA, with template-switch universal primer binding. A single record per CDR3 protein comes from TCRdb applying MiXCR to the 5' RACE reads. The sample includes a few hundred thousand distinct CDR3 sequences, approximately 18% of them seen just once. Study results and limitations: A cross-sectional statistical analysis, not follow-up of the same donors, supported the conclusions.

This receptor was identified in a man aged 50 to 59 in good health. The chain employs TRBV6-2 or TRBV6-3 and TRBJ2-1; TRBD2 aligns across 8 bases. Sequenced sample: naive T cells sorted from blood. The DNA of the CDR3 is TGTGCCAGCAGTTACATGGTAGCGGGACTTTACAATGAGCAGTTCTTC. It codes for CASSYMVAGLYNEQFF.